This TCR beta chain is drawn from a study of T cells after yellow fever vaccination. The V segment lost 4 bases and the J segment 5 bases; nucleotides outside the gene matches: 9. This CDR3 contains 17 residues. The germline CDR1 and CDR2 sequences are SGDLS and YYNGEE. 5'RACE template switching produced TCR cDNA carrying a universal primer site and UMIs. In TCRdb, the 5' RACE reads were re-called with MiXCR into one record per CDR3 protein. The table lists about 320,000 distinct CDR3 sequences, about 10% of them singletons. Comment on this clonotype: Its antigen is undetermined.

Broader study findings: Compared with primary, the secondary response was weaker and peaked at day 5, not 15. The study re-detected most primary-vaccination clones after the booster (about 96% CD4, roughly 85% CD8).

The input for sequencing was CD4+ T cells sorted from PBMCs, taken 45 days after the yellow fever booster vaccination. This TCR derives from a man aged 18-30 years who received the YFV17D yellow fever vaccine. The chain joins TRBV9 to TRBJ2-1; 13 bases line up with TRBD2. CDR3 coding DNA: TGTGCCAGCAGCCCCCTGGCACTAGCGGGGGGGCACAATGAGCAGTTCTTC. Translation gives CASSPLALAGGHNEQFF. The full variable domain, with the rest looked up from reference TRBV9 and TRBJ2-1, is DSGVTQTPKHLITATGQRVTLRCSPRSGDLSVYWYQQSLDQGLQFLIQYYNGEERAKGNILERFSAQQFPDLHSELNLSSLELGDSALYFCASSPLALAGGHNEQFFGPGTRLTVL.